The following is a T cell receptor beta chain sequence with its context. Generated by immunoSEQ multiplex PCR, the TCRdb table keeps only in-frame clones and is missing some. This table holds under 75,000 clones, about 90% found once. The source of the sample is a study of T cell changes during pregnancy in multiple sclerosis. The germline V gene has CDR1 SGHTA and CDR2 FQGNSA. This CDR3 is 14 amino acids long. J was trimmed by 6 bases and V by 1 base; bases with no gene match: 4. The TCR sequence derives from a female donor in good health, enrolled as a control in a pregnancy study. The material sequenced was CD4+ T cells from peripheral blood mononuclear cells, taken after pregnancy. The chain employs TRBV7-2 and TRBJ2-3, with 7 bases that match TRBD2. CDR3 region: CASSLGGGGDTQYF. The CDR3 bases are TGTGCCAGCAGCTTAGGCGGGGGAGGGGATACGCAGTATTTT.